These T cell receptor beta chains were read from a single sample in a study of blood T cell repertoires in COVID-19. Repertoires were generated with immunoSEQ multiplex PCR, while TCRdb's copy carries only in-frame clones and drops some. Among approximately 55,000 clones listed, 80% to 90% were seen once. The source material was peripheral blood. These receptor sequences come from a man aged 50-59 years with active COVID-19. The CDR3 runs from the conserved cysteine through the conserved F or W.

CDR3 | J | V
CALEPPGQGAYGYTF | TRBJ1-2 | TRBV30
CASSLTGMNTEAFF | TRBJ1-1 | TRBV7-9
CSASAGRGTDTQYF | TRBJ2-3 | TRBV20-1
CSVAPQGANTGELFF | TRBJ2-2 | TRBV29-1
CASSYSTGWAGELFF | TRBJ2-2 | TRBV6-5
CAWTGSSANEQFF | TRBJ2-1 | TRBV30
CASSQVLTGGTGELFF | TRBJ2-2 | TRBV4-3
CASSSSGQETQYF | TRBJ2-5 | TRBV6-5
CASREGQGQPQHF | TRBJ1-5 | TRBV5-1
CASSLRETQYF | TRBJ2-5 | TRBV5-6
CASRQGVSNYGYTF | TRBJ1-2 | TRBV2
CSASLTGGYNEQFF | TRBJ2-1 | TRBV20-1
CAWAPGLAGGLSDTQYF | TRBJ2-3 | TRBV30
CASSPQSGLSHSPLHF | TRBJ1-6 | TRBV11-2
CASSISGSAGELFF | TRBJ2-2 | TRBV19
CASSESISGGTYEQYF | TRBJ2-7 | TRBV2
CASSQVQSTGELFF | TRBJ2-2 | TRBV4-1
CASSSGGELGYGYTF | TRBJ1-2 | TRBV7-9
CASSLVGETSPLHF | TRBJ1-6 | TRBV5-1
CASFLGGGGQETQYF | TRBJ2-5 | TRBV7-9
CASSYKGDYGYTF | TRBJ1-2 | TRBV6-5
CASSQESRGTEAFF | TRBJ1-1 | TRBV3-1/TRBV3-2
CASSLDPSGGELFF | TRBJ2-2 | TRBV5-1
CASSVTPEQYF | TRBJ2-7 | TRBV2
CASTGQGSYNSPLHF | TRBJ1-6 | TRBV9
CATQQGLYGYTF | TRBJ1-2 | TRBV28
CASSPRGRETQYF | TRBJ2-5 | TRBV14
CASSGSRGETQYF | TRBJ2-5 | TRBV5-6
CASSIRTTGGAGYNEQFF | TRBJ2-1 | TRBV19
CASSEALPGGGFQETQYF | TRBJ2-5 | TRBV2
CASRPVTGGYTF | TRBJ1-2 | TRBV12-3/TRBV12-4
CASSLGLAEKETQYF | TRBJ2-5 | TRBV7-2
CASSSRTSGGSQYF | TRBJ2-5 | TRBV5-6
CATSLGQGRSGNTIYF | TRBJ1-3 | TRBV15
CASSGRLALYEQYF | TRBJ2-7 | TRBV2
CAISPGLDSYEQYF | TRBJ2-7 | TRBV10-3
CASKMSSYNSPLHF | TRBJ1-6 | TRBV19
CAIKGSGGAADTQYF | TRBJ2-3 | TRBV10-3
CASSQDIAGGGDIQYF | TRBJ2-4 | TRBV4-2
CASSQAGVYYGYTF | TRBJ1-2 | TRBV3-1/TRBV3-2
CASRGFNGADTQYF | TRBJ2-3 | TRBV11-3
CASSVGRETYSTQYF | TRBJ2-5 | TRBV9
CASSLGDYLNEQFF | TRBJ2-1 | TRBV5-8
CASSRTSGGLTQYF | TRBJ2-3 | TRBV3-1/TRBV3-2
CASSLPPPDTEAFF | TRBJ1-1 | TRBV7-9
CASSHGTAYNSPLHF | TRBJ1-6 | TRBV3-1/TRBV3-2
CASSPHRVLDTEAFF | TRBJ1-1 | TRBV6-2/TRBV6-3
CASSSGQGGTGELFF | TRBJ2-2 | TRBV6-5
CASSYTGRGLANYEQYF | TRBJ2-7 | TRBV6-2/TRBV6-3
CASSSSGGVTQYF | TRBJ2-5 | TRBV9
CASGAPGQGNYGYTF | TRBJ1-2 | TRBV6-5
CASSPPRQGWFNTEAFF | TRBJ1-1 | TRBV7-9
CASSLEGTANTEAFF | TRBJ1-1 | TRBV7-2
CAISGSGETQYF | TRBJ2-5 | TRBV10-3
CASSLAVTGYYEQYF | TRBJ2-7 | TRBV7-2